This T cell receptor beta chain originates from a study of T cells in Graves' hyperthyroidism and ophthalmopathy. RNA transcripts were the template for amplifying TCR beta CDR3 regions. Carried out on the TCR CDR3, a first-round RT-PCR used the HTBI primer set. TCRdb re-called the multiplex PCR reads with MiXCR, one entry per CDR3 protein. The sample carries about 660,000 distinct CDR3 sequences, 40% to 55% recorded once. This clonotype was found once. Its antigen is undetermined. The study's findings and limits: The majority of expanded thyroid clonotypes above 0.001 also appeared in blood.

What was sequenced was peripheral blood or thyroid tissue (not recorded which). The sequence was obtained from an adult man with Graves' disease, either hyperthyroidism or ophthalmopathy (not recorded which).

CDR3 sequence: CASSRTGAGAEAFF. Here the CDR3 DNA reads TGTGCCAGCAGCCGAACAGGGGCGGGGGCTGAAGCTTTCTTT. This chain joins TRBV7-9 and TRBJ1-1; 7 bases align to TRBD1. This CDR3 comprises 14 residues. J lost 6 bases, V lost 5 bases, and 9 bases had no gene match. CDR1 and CDR2 (germline): SEHNR, FQNEAQ (reference sequence).